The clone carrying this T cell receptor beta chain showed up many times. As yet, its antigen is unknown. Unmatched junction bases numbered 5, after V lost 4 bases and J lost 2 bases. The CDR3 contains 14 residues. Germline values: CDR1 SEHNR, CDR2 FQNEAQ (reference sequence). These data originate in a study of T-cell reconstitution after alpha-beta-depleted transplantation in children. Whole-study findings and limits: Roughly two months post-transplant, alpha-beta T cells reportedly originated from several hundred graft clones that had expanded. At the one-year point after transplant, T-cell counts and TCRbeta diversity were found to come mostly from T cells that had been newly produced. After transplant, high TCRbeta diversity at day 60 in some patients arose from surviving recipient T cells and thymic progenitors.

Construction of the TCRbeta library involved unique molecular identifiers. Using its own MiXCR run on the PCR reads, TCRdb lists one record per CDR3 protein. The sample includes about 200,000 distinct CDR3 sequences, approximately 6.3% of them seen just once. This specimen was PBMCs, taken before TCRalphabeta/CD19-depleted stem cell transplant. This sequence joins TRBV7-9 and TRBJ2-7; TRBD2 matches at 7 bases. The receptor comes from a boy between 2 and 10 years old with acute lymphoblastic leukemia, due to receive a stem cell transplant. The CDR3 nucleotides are TGTGCCAGCAGCTCGCCCGGGACTACCTACGAGCAGTACTTC. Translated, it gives CASSSPGTTYEQYF.